Below are 27 T cell receptor beta chains sequenced from a single sample in a study of blood T cell repertoires in COVID-19. The method was immunoSEQ multiplex PCR; TCRdb's version includes in-frame clones alone and lacks a portion of them. The sample has fewer than 250,000 clones, 85% to 90% seen once; the top ten hold around 10%. Input material: peripheral blood. The origin of the receptors is a man aged 45-65 years with COVID-19, enrolled during active disease.

The gene calls are TRBV15 and TRBJ2-7; 11 bases line up with TRBD2. The length of the CDR3 is 15 residues. V was pared by 0 bases and J by 6 bases, with 4 bases of the junction left unmatched. CDR1 is LNHNV, CDR2 YYDKDF, per germline (reference sequence). The CDR3 sequence is CATSRDPLAGGEQYF. The CDR3 DNA follows: TGTGCCACCAGCAGAGATCCGCTAGCGGGAGGCGAGCAGTACTTC. Drawing the rest from reference TRBV15 and TRBJ2-7, the complete variable domain is DAMVIQNPRYQVTQFGKPVTLSCSQTLNHNVMYWYQQKSSQAPKLLFHYYDKDFNNEADTPDNFQSRRPNTSFCFLDIRSPGLGDTAMYLCATSRDPLAGGEQYFGPGTRLTVT.

This clone came up once. This chain uses TRBV2 with TRBJ2-7; D gene uncertain. This CDR3 spans 12 amino acids. CDR1 and CDR2 (germline): SNHLY, FYNNEI. V lost 7 bases, J lost 2 bases, and 9 bases lay in between. The CDR3 is CASTRSTYEQYF. CDR3 nucleotides: TGTGCCAGCACGAGGAGTACCTACGAGCAGTACTTC.

The chain recombines TRBV7-8 with TRBJ1-4; 7 bases line up with TRBD1. The J segment lost 7 bases and the V segment lost 8 bases, leaving 7 bases of the junction unmatched. This CDR3 is 13 amino acids long. Germline CDR1 and CDR2: SGHVS and FQNEAQ. CDR3 nucleotides: TGTGCCAGCGGCCGACAGGGAACTGAAAAACTGTTTTTT. Protein: CASGRQGTEKLFF.

This clone was seen only once. This sequence joins TRBV2 and TRBJ1-2; possibly TRBD1 for D (6 bases). This CDR3 contains 14 residues. Germline V gene data show CDR1 as SNHLY and CDR2 as FYNNEI. Trimming took off 4 bases at V and 1 base at J, with 10 bases between the two ends. The CDR3 protein is CASSGQGSNYGYTF. The CDR3, as DNA: TGTGCCAGCAGTGGCCAGGGGAGTAACTATGGCTACACCTTC.

The rearrangement links TRBV10-3 to TRBJ1-4; 10 bases line up with TRBD1. CDR1 and CDR2 (germline): ENHRY, SYGVKD. The length of the CDR3 is 17 residues. Trimming removed 0 bases from V and 8 bases from J; junction bases left unmatched: 9. Here the CDR3 DNA reads TGTGCCATCAGTGAGTCCCCGGACAGGGGGAGGGGAGAAAAACTGTTTTTT. Residues: CAISESPDRGRGEKLFF.

The rearrangement links TRBV7-3 to TRBJ1-1; D possibly corresponds to TRBD1 (5 bases). In germline, CDR1 is SGHTA, CDR2 FQGTGA. V lost 2 bases and J lost 0, with 22 bases in between. This CDR3 comprises 19 residues. The CDR3 DNA reads as TGTGCCAGCAGCTTACGGGGGTTGGGACCCGCGCGGGTGAACACTGAAGCTTTCTTT. Translated, it gives CASSLRGLGPARVNTEAFF.

This clone was picked up a small number of times. V and J are TRBV28 and TRBJ1-3, with D perhaps TRBD1 (5 bases). The V and J ends lost 1 base and 0 bases respectively, with 16 bases between them. The CDR3 runs 18 residues. Germline assignment: CDR1 MDHEN and CDR2 SYDVKM. The CDR3 loop is CASSLLGGGAVSGNTIYF. For the CDR3, the DNA is TGTGCCAGCAGTTTATTGGGGGGTGGTGCCGTCTCTGGAAACACCATATATTTT.

V is TRBV6-2 or TRBV6-3 and J is TRBJ1-2, with 7 bases that match TRBD1. J gave up 3 bases and V 2 bases, and 9 bases lay outside the gene matches. This CDR3 is built from 16 residues. Germline CDR1 and CDR2: MNHEY and SVGEGT. For the CDR3, the DNA is TGTGCCAGCAGTTACAACGACGCAGGGGGATACTATGGCTACACCTTC. Protein sequence: CASSYNDAGGYYGYTF.

This chain uses TRBV30 with TRBJ2-7; 10 bases align to TRBD1. CDR1 is GTSNPN and CDR2 is SVGIG in the germline V gene (reference sequence). This CDR3 is 13 amino acids long. V gave up 4 bases and J gave up 1 base; unmatched junction bases: 1. CDR3 DNA sequence: TGTGCCTGGATGGGACAGGGGTCCTACGAGCAGTACTTC. This encodes CAWMGQGSYEQYF.

The chain has TRBV6-6 and TRBJ1-1, with D perhaps TRBD1 (5 bases). The CDR3 loop spans 14 amino acids. Trimming stripped 7 bases from V and 6 bases from J, with 18 bases between. The germline CDR1 and CDR2 sequences are MNHNY and SVGAGI (reference sequence). The DNA of the CDR3 is TGTGCCAGCACTGACAGAAGGGATGATTCTGAAGCTTTCTTT. Translated, it gives CASTDRRDDSEAFF.

This rearrangement joins TRBV6-5 to TRBJ1-4; tentatively, D is TRBD1 (6 bases). This CDR3 has 16 residues. V lost 2 bases and J lost 8, with 18 bases in between. Looked up from germline, CDR1 is MNHEY and CDR2 is SVGAGI. The CDR3 coding sequence is TGTGCCAGCAGTTACAGGACGGACAGACTGTGGGAAAAACTGTTTTTT. It yields the protein CASSYRTDRLWEKLFF.

The chain couples TRBV25-1 to TRBJ2-7, with D perhaps matching TRBD1 (5 bases). V was cut by 5 bases and J by 0 bases, with 20 bases left in between. The CDR3 extends over 17 amino acids. In germline, CDR1 is MGHDK, CDR2 SYGVNS. This CDR3 reads CASSPRSGLQTSYEQYF. CDR3 nucleotide sequence: TGTGCCAGCAGTCCACGATCAGGGCTCCAAACCTCCTACGAGCAGTACTTC.

This chain uses TRBV6-6 with TRBJ1-2, with 11 bases that match TRBD1. V shed 4 bases and J 6 bases; nucleotides not matched to a gene: 4. In germline, CDR1 is MNHNY, CDR2 SVGAGI (reference sequence). The CDR3 totals 14 residues. The CDR3: CASSSGQGDDGYTF. CDR3 coding DNA: TGTGCCAGCAGTTCGGGACAGGGGGATGATGGCTACACCTTC.

The chain couples TRBV9 to TRBJ2-3; TRBD2 agrees at 11 bases. Germline V CDR1 and CDR2: SGDLS, YYNGEE. The CDR3 has 18 amino acids. Germline trimming cut 0 bases from V and 1 base from J; bases unmatched to any gene: 7. CDR3 residues: CASSVGSGRAWGTDTQYF. The CDR3 coding sequence is TGTGCCAGCAGCGTAGGTAGCGGGAGGGCCTGGGGCACAGATACGCAGTATTTT.

The chain has TRBV10-1 and TRBJ1-1; D unclear. Trimming cost V 2 bases and J 1 base, with 11 bases left between them. Germline CDR1 is WNHNN and CDR2 is SYGVQD (reference sequence). This CDR3 is 15 amino acids long. The CDR3 sequence is CASSEERAENTEAFF. DNA of the CDR3: TGCGCCAGCAGTGAGGAGAGGGCTGAGAACACTGAAGCTTTCTTT.

This sequence joins TRBV3-1 (or the pseudogene TRBV3-2) and TRBJ1-3; possible D gene TRBD1, 6 bases. The CDR3 has 16 amino acids. Germline CDR1 reads LGHDT; CDR2 reads YNNKEL (reference sequence). Trimming stripped 6 bases from V and 0 bases from J, with 15 bases between. The CDR3 sequence: CASSRRQAISGNTIYF. The CDR3 nucleotides read TGTGCCAGCAGTAGAAGACAGGCCATCTCTGGAAACACCATATATTTT.

The rearrangement uses TRBV28 and TRBJ2-7; TRBD1 matches 8 bases. Germline V gene sequence: CDR1 MDHEN, CDR2 SYDVKM. This CDR3 has 15 residues. Trimming cost V 0 bases and J 6 bases; bases outside gene matches: 7. This CDR3 is CASSLWDRVGSEQYF. The CDR3 DNA is TGTGCCAGCAGTTTATGGGACAGGGTAGGGTCCGAGCAGTACTTC.

The V and J genes are TRBV27 and TRBJ2-1, with 13 bases lining up with TRBD2. The CDR3 runs to 14 residues. CDR1 is MNHEY, CDR2 SMNVEV, per germline (reference sequence). V lost 5 bases to trimming and J lost 8 bases; unmatched junction nucleotides: 3. The CDR3 nucleotides read TGTGCCAGCAGTACGGGACTAGCGGGACATGAGCAGTTCTTC. This encodes CASSTGLAGHEQFF.

The chain carries TRBV4-2 and TRBJ2-3; TRBD1 matches 8 bases. The germline gives CDR1 LGHNA, CDR2 YNFKEQ. The V and J ends lost 0 bases and 2 bases, in that order; junction bases with no gene match: 4. The CDR3 has 16 amino acids. CDR3 in amino acids: CASSQEGDRYTDTQYF. The CDR3 DNA reads as TGTGCCAGCAGCCAAGAGGGGGACAGGTACACAGATACGCAGTATTTT.

This chain uses TRBV28 with TRBJ2-7; D is possibly TRBD1 (5 bases). Germline CDR1 is MDHEN and CDR2 is SYDVKM. Trimming took off 6 bases at V and 0 bases at J, with 15 bases between the two ends. This CDR3 has 15 residues. The CDR3 DNA follows: TGTGCCAGCAGCCGCTCAGGGCCCAGCTCCTACGAGCAGTACTTC. Its translation: CASSRSGPSSYEQYF.

V is TRBV9 and J is TRBJ1-1; D is undetermined. The CDR3 consists of 18 residues. V shed 4 bases and J shed 1 base, with 23 bases lying between them. CDR1 is SGDLS, CDR2 YYNGEE, per germline. CDR3 in amino acids: CASSTNGHPGRGNTEAFF. The CDR3 DNA reads as TGTGCCAGCAGCACAAATGGGCACCCCGGACGGGGGAACACTGAAGCTTTCTTT.

The CDR3 DNA is TGTGCCAGCAGCTTGGGACAGGGTAGTTTTTATGAGCAGTTCTTC. It yields the protein CASSLGQGSFYEQFF. The chain links TRBV7-9 to TRBJ2-1, with TRBD1 identical over 9 bases. V was pared by 3 bases and J by 8 bases, with 8 bases of the junction left unmatched. Germline loops: CDR1 SEHNR, CDR2 FQNEAQ (reference sequence). This CDR3 contains 15 residues.

The chain combines TRBV15 with TRBJ2-3; D is uncertain. V gave up 8 bases and J gave up 0 bases, with 9 bases separating them. Germline V CDR1 and CDR2: LNHNV, YYDKDF (reference sequence). The CDR3 contains 13 residues. CDR3 residues: CATWSPSTDTQYF. In DNA, the CDR3 is TGTGCCACCTGGAGTCCGAGCACAGATACGCAGTATTTT.

J is TRBJ2-7 and V is TRBV10-1; TRBD2 might be the D (5 bases). Germline CDR1 WNHNN, CDR2 SYGVQD (reference sequence). The V and J ends lost 3 bases and 1 base respectively, with 16 bases between them. The length of the CDR3 is 16 residues. The CDR3 nucleotides read TGCGCCAGCAGTGATAGGGCGGGCCTAGGGTCCTACGAGCAGTACTTC. Residues: CASSDRAGLGSYEQYF.

This sequence joins TRBV4-2 and TRBJ2-3; TRBD1 matches 8 bases. The CDR3 totals 19 residues. The trim removed 0 bases at V and 2 bases at J, leaving 13 bases unmatched. Germline-derived CDR1 and CDR2 are LGHNA and YNFKEQ. CDR3 nucleotides: TGTGCCAGCAGCCAAGAAGGGTCAGGACAGGGATTATTCACAGATACGCAGTATTTT. Protein: CASSQEGSGQGLFTDTQYF.

This chain links TRBV5-1 with TRBJ1-1, with D maybe TRBD1 (6 bases). The CDR3 has 13 amino acids. V was clipped by 4 bases and J by 5 bases, with 12 bases between them. Germline CDR1 is SGHRS and CDR2 is YFSETQ. The CDR3 loop is CASSPSGVTEAFF. In nucleotides, the CDR3 is TGCGCCAGCAGCCCATCAGGGGTAACTGAAGCTTTCTTT.

This chain links TRBV14 with TRBJ1-2, with 7 bases lining up with TRBD1. The CDR3 extends over 13 amino acids. The V gene's germline CDR1 is SGHDN and CDR2 FVKESK. V shed 5 bases and J 4 bases; nucleotides not matched to a gene: 4. CDR3: CASSSRQGYGYTF. The CDR3 DNA is TGTGCCAGCAGCTCACGACAGGGCTATGGCTACACCTTC.